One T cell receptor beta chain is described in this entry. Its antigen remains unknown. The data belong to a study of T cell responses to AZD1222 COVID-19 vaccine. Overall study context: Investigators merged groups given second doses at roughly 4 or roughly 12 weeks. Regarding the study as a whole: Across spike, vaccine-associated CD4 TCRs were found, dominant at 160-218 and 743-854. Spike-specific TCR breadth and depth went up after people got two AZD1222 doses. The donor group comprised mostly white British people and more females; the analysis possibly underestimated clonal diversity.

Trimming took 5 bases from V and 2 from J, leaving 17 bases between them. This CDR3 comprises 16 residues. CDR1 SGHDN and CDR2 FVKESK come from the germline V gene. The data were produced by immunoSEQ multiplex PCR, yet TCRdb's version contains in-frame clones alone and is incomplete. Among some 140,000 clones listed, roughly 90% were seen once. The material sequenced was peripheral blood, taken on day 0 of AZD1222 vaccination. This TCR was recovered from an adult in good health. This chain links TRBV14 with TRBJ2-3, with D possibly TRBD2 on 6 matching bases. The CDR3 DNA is TGTGCCAGCAGCGCTATCGGCGGGGCCCTCACAGATACGCAGTATTTT. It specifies CASSAIGGALTDTQYF.